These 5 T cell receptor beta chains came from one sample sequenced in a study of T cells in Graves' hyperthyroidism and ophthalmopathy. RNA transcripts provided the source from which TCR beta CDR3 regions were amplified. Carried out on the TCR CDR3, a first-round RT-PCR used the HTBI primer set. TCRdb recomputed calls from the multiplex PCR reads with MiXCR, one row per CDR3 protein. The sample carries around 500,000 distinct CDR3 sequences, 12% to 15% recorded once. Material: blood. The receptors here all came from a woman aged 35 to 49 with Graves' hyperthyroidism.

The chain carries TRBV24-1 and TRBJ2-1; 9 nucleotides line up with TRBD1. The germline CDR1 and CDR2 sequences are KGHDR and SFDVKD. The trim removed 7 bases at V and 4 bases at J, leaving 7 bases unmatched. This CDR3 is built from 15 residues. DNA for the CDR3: TGTGCCACCAGCGCGGAACAGGGGGCTTACAATGAGCAGTTCTTC. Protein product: CATSAEQGAYNEQFF.

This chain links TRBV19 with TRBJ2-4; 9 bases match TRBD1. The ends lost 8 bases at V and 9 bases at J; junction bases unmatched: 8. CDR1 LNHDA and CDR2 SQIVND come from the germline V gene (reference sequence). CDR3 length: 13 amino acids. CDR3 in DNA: TGTGCCAGTGCAGGGGGACAGGGCGGCATTCAGTACTTC. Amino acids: CASAGGQGGIQYF. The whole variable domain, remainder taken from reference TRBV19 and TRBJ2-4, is DGGITQSPKYLFRKEGQNVTLSCEQNLNHDAMYWYRQDPGQGLRLIYYSQIVNDFQKGDIAEGYSVSREKKESFPLTVTSAQKNPTAFYLCASAGGQGGIQYFGAGTRLSVL.

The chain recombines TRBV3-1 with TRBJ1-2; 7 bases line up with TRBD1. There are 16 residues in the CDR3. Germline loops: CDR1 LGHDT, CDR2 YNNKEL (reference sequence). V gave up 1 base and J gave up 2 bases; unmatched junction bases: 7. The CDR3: CASSQAAGGWNYGYTF. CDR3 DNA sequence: TGTGCCAGCAGCCAAGCCGCAGGGGGTTGGAACTATGGCTACACCTTC. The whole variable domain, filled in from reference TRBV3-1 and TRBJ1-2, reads DTAVSQTPKYLVTQMGNDKSIKCEQNLGHDTMYWYKQDSKKFLKIMFSYNNKELIINETVPNRFSPKSPDKAHLNLHINSLELGDSAVYFCASSQAAGGWNYGYTFGSGTRLTVV.

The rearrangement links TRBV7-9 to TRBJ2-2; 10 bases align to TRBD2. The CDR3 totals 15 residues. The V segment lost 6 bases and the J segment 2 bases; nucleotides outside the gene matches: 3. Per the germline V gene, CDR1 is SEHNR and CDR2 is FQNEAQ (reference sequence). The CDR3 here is CASRSSGSNTGELFF. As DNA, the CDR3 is TGTGCCAGCAGGTCTAGCGGGAGCAACACCGGGGAGCTGTTTTTT. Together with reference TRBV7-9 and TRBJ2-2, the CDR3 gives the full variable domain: DTGVSQNPRHKITKRGQNVTFRCDPISEHNRLYWYRQTLGQGPEFLTYFQNEAQLEKSRLLSDRFSAERPKGSFSTLEIQRTEQGDSAMYLCASRSSGSNTGELFFGEGSRLTVL.

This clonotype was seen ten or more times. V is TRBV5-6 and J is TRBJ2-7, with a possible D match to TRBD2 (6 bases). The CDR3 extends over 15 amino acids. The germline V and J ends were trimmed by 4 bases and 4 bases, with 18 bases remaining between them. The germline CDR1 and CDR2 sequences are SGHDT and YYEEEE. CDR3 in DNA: TGTGCCAGCAGCCCGAGGGGTTATAGCGGATACGAGCAGTACTTC. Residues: CASSPRGYSGYEQYF.